Below, 18 T cell receptor beta chains from the same sample are listed, as sequenced in a study of regulatory T cells in long-lasting Graves disease. Through Arm-PCR of CDR3 regions and iRepertoire HTBI primers, TCR beta libraries were built. TCRdb re-analysed the multiplex PCR reads in MiXCR, keeping a single row per CDR3 protein. Counted here are 400,000 to 450,000 distinct CDR3 sequences, approximately 15% occurring once; the ten biggest clones make up 16%. Time point given: newly diagnosed GD, antithyroid drugs for less than 3 months. RNA isolated from PBMCs was used to make the TCR library. These data also formed part of another study, on T cells in Graves' hyperthyroidism and ophthalmopathy.

Sample: peripheral blood mononuclear cells (PBMCs), taken at new diagnosis, from a patient treated with antithyroid drugs. Receptors originate from a woman in her 30s with Graves disease.

The sample holds a few counts of this clonotype. Written as DNA, the CDR3 is TGTGCCAGTAGTACCCAGGATTCTAATGAAAAACTGTTTTTT. It translates to CASSTQDSNEKLFF. The chain combines TRBV19 with TRBJ1-4; the D is unclear. The CDR3 is made up of 14 amino acids. Germline CDR1 is LNHDA and CDR2 is SQIVND (reference sequence). Between the trimmed V and J ends, which lost 4 bases and 3 bases, there was a span of 9 bases.

The chain combines TRBV19 with TRBJ1-1, with a possible D match to TRBD1 (5 bases). Germline V gene data show CDR1 as LNHDA and CDR2 as SQIVND (reference sequence). Trimming took 2 bases from V and 4 from J, leaving 11 bases between them. The CDR3 spans 14 residues. The CDR3 region is CASSILQGSTEAFF. For the CDR3, the DNA is TGTGCCAGTAGTATACTCCAGGGTAGCACTGAAGCTTTCTTT.

This rearrangement joins TRBV5-5 to TRBJ2-2; a weak D match, TRBD2 (6 bases). This CDR3 spans 17 amino acids. Trimming cost V 4 bases and J 3 bases, with 19 bases left between them. The V gene's germline CDR1 is SGHKS and CDR2 YYEKEE (reference sequence). The CDR3 protein is CASSLSGRGYYTGELFF. DNA of the CDR3: TGTGCCAGCAGCCTTTCTGGGCGGGGATATTACACCGGGGAGCTGTTTTTT.

This clonotype showed up just a few times. The chain has TRBV30 and TRBJ2-7, with D perhaps matching TRBD1 (5 bases). Germline assignment: CDR1 GTSNPN and CDR2 SVGIG (reference sequence). The V end lost 0 bases, the J end lost 2 bases, and 11 bases lay between the germline ends. The CDR3 spans 14 residues. The CDR3 nucleotides read TGTGCCTGGAGTGTAGGTCAGGGTCCCTACGAGCAGTACTTC. Translated, it gives CAWSVGQGPYEQYF.

The chain carries TRBV20-1 and TRBJ2-7; tentatively, D is TRBD1 (6 bases). V was trimmed by 0 bases and J by 3 bases, leaving 15 bases between them. CDR3 size: 15 residues. CDR1 and CDR2 (germline): DFQATT, SNEGSKA (reference sequence). CDR3: CSARDLDRNYYEQYF. The CDR3 coding sequence is TGCAGTGCTAGAGACCTGGACAGAAACTACTACGAGCAGTACTTC.

This clonotype was observed at least ten times. This chain links TRBV27 with TRBJ2-1, with TRBD2 identical over 7 bases. Germline V gives CDR1 MNHEY, CDR2 SMNVEV (reference sequence). CDR3 length: 15 amino acids. Trimming removed 2 bases from V and 5 bases from J; junction bases left unmatched: 6. This chain's CDR3 is CASSLGEGEHNEQFF. CDR3 coding DNA: TGTGCCAGCAGTTTAGGGGAGGGCGAACACAATGAGCAGTTCTTC.

This clonotype was seen only a few times. This chain uses TRBV29-1 with TRBJ1-5, with D maybe TRBD1 (6 bases). Trimming cost V 8 bases and J 7 bases, with 18 bases left between them. The CDR3 has 13 amino acids. Germline assignment: CDR1 SQVTM and CDR2 ANQGSEA. The CDR3 region is CSFSVGGDQPQHF. In DNA, the CDR3 is TGCAGCTTCTCTGTCGGGGGCGACCAGCCCCAGCATTTT.

Relative to its sample, this clonotype is large. The J gene is TRBJ2-1, the V gene TRBV6-5, with D perhaps given as TRBD1 or TRBD2 (5 bases each). Between the trimmed V and J ends, which lost 1 base and 2 bases, there was a span of 9 bases. The CDR3 runs to 15 residues. Germline V CDR1 and CDR2: MNHEY, SVGAGI. The DNA of the CDR3 is TGTGCCAGCAGTTACTGGGGGAATCCCTACAATGAGCAGTTCTTC. As protein: CASSYWGNPYNEQFF.

This clonotype was detected many times. This chain connects TRBV20-1 to TRBJ2-1; TRBD2 matches 7 bases. The CDR3 covers 13 residues. Germline-derived CDR1 and CDR2 are DFQATT and SNEGSKA (reference sequence). J gave up 7 bases and V 1 base, and 4 bases lay outside the gene matches. The CDR3 bases are TGCAGTGCTAGAGCAAATAGCGGGAATGAGCAGTTCTTC. Encoded protein: CSARANSGNEQFF.

The chain employs TRBV10-3 and TRBJ2-7, with TRBD2 matching over 8 bases. Unmatched junction bases numbered 3, after V lost 10 bases and J lost 1 base. This CDR3 is 12 amino acids long. Germline CDR1 reads ENHRY; CDR2 reads SYGVKD. CDR3 loop: CANGGVSYEQYF. The CDR3 bases are TGTGCCAACGGGGGGGTATCCTACGAGCAGTACTTC.

The chain employs TRBV20-1 and TRBJ2-1; 7 nucleotides align to TRBD1. The germline gives CDR1 DFQATT, CDR2 SNEGSKA (reference sequence). V was clipped by 0 bases and J by 12 bases; unmatched bases: 17. There are 16 residues in the CDR3. CDR3 sequence reads: CSARDHDWDSKFGQFF. The CDR3 DNA follows: TGCAGTGCTAGAGACCATGACTGGGACAGTAAATTTGGGCAGTTCTTC.

This clonotype has just a few counts. The rearrangement links TRBV5-5 to TRBJ1-1; 7 bases match TRBD1. The V and J ends lost 4 bases and 5 bases, in that order; junction bases with no gene match: 11. Germline lookup yields CDR1 SGHKS and CDR2 YYEKEE (reference sequence). The CDR3 is made up of 15 amino acids. The CDR3 sequence: CASSPMMGQRTEAFF. The CDR3 bases are TGTGCCAGCAGCCCCATGATGGGACAGAGGACTGAAGCTTTCTTT.

This chain links TRBV5-6 with TRBJ1-5; D is perhaps TRBD1 (5 bases). Germline V gene sequence: CDR1 SGHDT, CDR2 YYEEEE. Trimming pared 2 bases from V and 5 bases from J, leaving 14 bases between. There are 15 residues in the CDR3. In nucleotides, the CDR3 is TGTGCCAGCAGCTTTGGGGGGAGAGGTGATCAGCCCCAGCATTTT. As protein: CASSFGGRGDQPQHF.

This clonotype showed up just a few times. V gene TRBV11-1 combines with J gene TRBJ2-3, with 8 bases identical to TRBD2. The J segment lost 0 bases and the V segment lost 5 bases, leaving 19 bases of the junction unmatched. Germline assignment: CDR1 SGHAT and CDR2 FQDESV (reference sequence). The CDR3 contains 20 residues. The chain's CDR3 is CASSPLGGASGLASTDTQYF. The CDR3 DNA sequence: TGTGCCAGCAGCCCGTTGGGCGGGGCTAGCGGGCTTGCTAGCACAGATACGCAGTATTTT.

Ten or more counts support this clonotype. V gene TRBV28 combines with J gene TRBJ2-7; possibly TRBD2 for D (5 bases). Germline V gene data show CDR1 as MDHEN and CDR2 as SYDVKM. The V end was cut by 3 bases, the J end by 3 bases, with 18 bases between. The CDR3 length is 16 residues. CDR3 DNA: TGTGCCAGCAGTTTCCCCCACGAGGTAGCGCTCTACGAGCAGTACTTC. It is translated as CASSFPHEVALYEQYF.

This clonotype has more than one count but fewer than ten. The chain couples TRBV5-4 to TRBJ2-5; 9 bases map to TRBD1. CDR3 length: 16 residues. J lost 3 bases, V lost 4 bases, and 10 bases had no gene match. Looked up from germline, CDR1 is SGHNT and CDR2 is YYREEE (reference sequence). The CDR3 nucleotides read TGTGCCAGCAGCCAGACGGAGAGGACAGGGGAAGAGACCCAGTACTTC. Translation gives CASSQTERTGEETQYF. The entire variable domain, with the rest obtained from reference TRBV5-4 and TRBJ2-5, is as follows: ETGVTQSPTHLIKTRGQQVTLRCSSQSGHNTVSWYQQALGQGPQFIFQYYREEENGRGNFPPRFSGLQFPNYSSELNVNALELDDSALYLCASSQTERTGEETQYFGPGTRLLVL.

This clonotype was counted at least ten times. The rearrangement uses TRBV5-1 and TRBJ2-7; TRBD2 might be the D (6 bases). V was pared by 4 bases and J by 7 bases, with 9 bases between. Germline V gives CDR1 SGHRS, CDR2 YFSETQ. CDR3 length: 11 residues. The CDR3 here is CASSRGREQYF. CDR3 nucleotides: TGCGCCAGCAGCCGTGGGAGGGAGCAGTACTTC.

This clonotype was observed at least ten times. The V and J genes are TRBV12-3 or TRBV12-4 and TRBJ1-2, with D unclear. The CDR3 spans 13 residues. Deletions cut 5 bases from V and 4 bases from J, with 11 bases between. The CDR3 reads CASSRDGLYGYTF. The CDR3 DNA follows: TGTGCCAGCAGTCGCGACGGTCTCTATGGCTACACCTTC.